Sequencing of this TCR beta chain was carried out in a study of regulatory T cells in long-lasting Graves disease. CDR1 DFQATT and CDR2 SNEGSKA come from the germline V gene (reference sequence). The CDR3 is 16 residues long. This clonotype was found a few times. Library construction for TCR beta used iRepertoire HTBI primers and Arm-PCR of CDR3 regions. Original processing methods: Samples collectively showed fewer than 80 TRBV and roughly 15 TRBJ segments. From the multiplex PCR reads, TCRdb called clonotypes with MiXCR, one entry per CDR3 protein. It is TCRdb's table, rather than the study itself, that gives the V and J calls and clone size. The sample holds 540,000 or so distinct CDR3 sequences, roughly 13% seen once. Stated time point: newly diagnosed GD, antithyroid drugs for less than 3 months. There was RNA extracted from PBMCs, and the TCR library was made from it. This sample was shared with a second study, whose subject was T cells in Graves' hyperthyroidism and ophthalmopathy. As that study records: First-round RT-PCR of the TCR CDR3 relied on the HTBI primer set.

This clonotype was obtained from a man aged 25-45 years with Graves disease. This chain connects TRBV20-1 to TRBJ2-3; the match to TRBD2 covers 10 bases. Near its end, the DNA agrees better with TRBJ2-7, so the J call may be wrong. This material consisted of peripheral blood mononuclear cells (PBMCs), taken at new diagnosis, from a patient treated with antithyroid drugs. The CDR3 DNA reads as TGCAGTGCTAACTTCCAATCCTTAGCGGGAGGCTACGAGCAGTACTTC. Encoded protein: CSANFQSLAGGYEQYF.